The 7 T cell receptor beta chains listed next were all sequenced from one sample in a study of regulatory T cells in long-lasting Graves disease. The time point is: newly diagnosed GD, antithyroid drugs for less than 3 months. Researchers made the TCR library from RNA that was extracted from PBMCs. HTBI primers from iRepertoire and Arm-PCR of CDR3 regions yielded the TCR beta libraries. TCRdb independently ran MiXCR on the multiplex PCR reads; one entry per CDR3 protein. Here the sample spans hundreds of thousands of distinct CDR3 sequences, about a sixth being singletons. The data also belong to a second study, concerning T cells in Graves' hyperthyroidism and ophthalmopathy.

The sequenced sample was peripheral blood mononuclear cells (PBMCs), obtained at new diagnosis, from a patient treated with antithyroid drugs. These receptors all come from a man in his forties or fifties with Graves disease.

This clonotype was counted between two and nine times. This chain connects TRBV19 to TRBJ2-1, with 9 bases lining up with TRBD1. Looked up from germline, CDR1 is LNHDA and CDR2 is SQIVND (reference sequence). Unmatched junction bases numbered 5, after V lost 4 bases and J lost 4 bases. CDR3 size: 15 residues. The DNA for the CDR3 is TGTGCCAGTAGTAAGAGACAGGGGGGGTACAATGAGCAGTTCTTC. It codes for CASSKRQGGYNEQFF.

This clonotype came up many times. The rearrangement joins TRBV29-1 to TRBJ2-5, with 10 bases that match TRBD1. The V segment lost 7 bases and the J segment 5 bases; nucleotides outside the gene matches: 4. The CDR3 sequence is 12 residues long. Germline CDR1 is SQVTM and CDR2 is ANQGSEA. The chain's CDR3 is CSGDRGGETQYF. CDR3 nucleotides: TGCAGCGGGGACAGGGGAGGGGAGACCCAGTACTTC. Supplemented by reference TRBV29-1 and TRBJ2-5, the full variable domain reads SAVISQKPSRDICQRGTSLTIQCQVDSQVTMMFWYRQQPGQSLTLIATANQGSEATYESGFVIDKFPISRPNLTFSTLTVSNMSPEDSSIYLCSGDRGGETQYFGPGTRLLVL.

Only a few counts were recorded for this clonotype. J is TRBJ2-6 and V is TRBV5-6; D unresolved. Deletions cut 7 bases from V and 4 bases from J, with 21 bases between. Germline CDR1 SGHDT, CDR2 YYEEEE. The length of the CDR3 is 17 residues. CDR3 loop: CASSNLRYTTGANVLTF. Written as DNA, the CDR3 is TGTGCCAGCTCAAATCTCAGGTATACGACCGGGGCCAACGTCCTGACTTTC.

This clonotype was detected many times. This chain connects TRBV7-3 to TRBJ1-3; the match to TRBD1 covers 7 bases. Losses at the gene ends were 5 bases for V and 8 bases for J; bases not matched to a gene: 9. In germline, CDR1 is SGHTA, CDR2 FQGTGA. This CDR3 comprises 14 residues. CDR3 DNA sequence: TGTGCCAGCAGCCCAAAGCAAGGGGGCGACACCATATATTTT. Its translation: CASSPKQGGDTIYF.

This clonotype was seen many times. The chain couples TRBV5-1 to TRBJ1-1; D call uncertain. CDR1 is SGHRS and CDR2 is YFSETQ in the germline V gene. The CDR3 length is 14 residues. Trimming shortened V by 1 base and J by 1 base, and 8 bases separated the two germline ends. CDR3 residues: CASSLIRGNTEAFF. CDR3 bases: TGCGCCAGCAGCTTGATTCGCGGGAACACTGAAGCTTTCTTT.

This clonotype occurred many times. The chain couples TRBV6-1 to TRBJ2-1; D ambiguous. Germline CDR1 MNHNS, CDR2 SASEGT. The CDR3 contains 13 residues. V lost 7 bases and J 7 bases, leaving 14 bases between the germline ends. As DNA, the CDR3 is TGTGCCAGCACTTCCGGGCCGTATAATGAGCAGTTCTTC. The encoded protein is CASTSGPYNEQFF.

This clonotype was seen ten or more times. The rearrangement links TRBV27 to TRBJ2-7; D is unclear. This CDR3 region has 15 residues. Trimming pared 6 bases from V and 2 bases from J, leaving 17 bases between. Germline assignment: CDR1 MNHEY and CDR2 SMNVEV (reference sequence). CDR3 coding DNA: TGTGCCAGCAGGCCCGGTCCTACCCGCACCTACGAGCAGTACTTC. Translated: CASRPGPTRTYEQYF.